A selection of T cell receptor beta chains follows, all from one sample in a study of blood T cells in healthy people across ages. TCRdb reanalysed the 5' RACE reads using MiXCR and keeps one entry per CDR3 protein. Altogether 1.8 million or so distinct CDR3 sequences are present, roughly two fifths being singletons, with the ten largest covering around 23%. Sequenced: blood. The receptors shown here come from a human donor in good health. CDR3s include the opening cysteine and the closing phenylalanine or tryptophan. The D gene is left open where the match is weak. Some rows mark clone size as missing; the rest say once, few, many or name a class of expanded clone.

v_call	j_call	clone_size	d_call	cdr3_nt	cdr3_aa
TRBV7-9	TRBJ1-5	NA	TRBD1	TGTGCCAGCAGCTCTTTAGGACAGGGGGCCGAGCCCCAGCATTTT	CASSSLGQGAEPQHF
TRBV5-1	TRBJ2-3	NA	TRBD2	TGCGCCAGCAGCTACGACGGGGGGGTGGATACGCAGTATTTT	CASSYDGGVDTQYF
TRBV29-1	TRBJ2-7	few	TRBD1	TGCAGCGTTCTCGAGGACAGGGCCCTCTACGAGCAGTACTTC	CSVLEDRALYEQYF
TRBV20-1	TRBJ2-4	few	NA	TGCAGTGCTAGATCCGGGACTTCCAAAAACATTCAGTACTTC	CSARSGTSKNIQYF
TRBV4-3	TRBJ2-2	NA	NA	TGCGCCAGCAGCCAAGATATCGGCAGGGCCGAGCTGTTTTTT	CASSQDIGRAELFF
TRBV12-3/TRBV12-4	TRBJ1-6	few	NA	TGTGCCAGCAGACCCCCGGGGGGGTTGGGGTATTCACCCCTCCACTTT	CASRPPGGLGYSPLHF
TRBV12-3/TRBV12-4	TRBJ2-1	NA	TRBD1	TGTGCCAGCACCAAAGACAGGGGGGGTTACAATGAGCAGTTCTTC	CASTKDRGGYNEQFF
TRBV20-1	TRBJ2-7	NA	TRBD1	TGCAGTGCTAGAGATCCGGGACAGGGGTTATACGAGCAGTACTTC	CSARDPGQGLYEQYF
TRBV6-5	TRBJ2-3	NA	TRBD1	TGTGCCAGCAGTTACTCGACAGGGACGCAGTATTTT	CASSYSTGTQYF
TRBV28	TRBJ2-1	NA	NA	TGTGCCACCTACCGGGGGGCGCCCTACAATGAGCAGTTCTTC	CATYRGAPYNEQFF
TRBV2	TRBJ1-2	NA	NA	TGTGCCAGCAGTGAATGGGATCAGAACTATGGCTACACCTTC	CASSEWDQNYGYTF
TRBV4-1	TRBJ2-1	NA	TRBD1	TGCGCCAGCAGCCAAATCGACAGGGTCTCTATCAATGAGCAGTTCTTC	CASSQIDRVSINEQFF
TRBV7-2	TRBJ2-7	NA	NA	TGTGCCAGCAGCTCCACCGGACGCAGGGTATCCTACGAGCAGTACTTC	CASSSTGRRVSYEQYF
TRBV28	TRBJ2-1	few	TRBD2	TGTGCCAGCAGTTTGCTCCTAGCGGGGGGGCGGTTGGGGCAGTTCTTC	CASSLLLAGGRLGQFF
TRBV4-2	TRBJ2-7	NA	TRBD2	TGTGCCAGCAGCCACGCGACTAGCGGGGGCTCACATGCCTACGAGCAGTACTTC	CASSHATSGGSHAYEQYF
TRBV9	TRBJ2-7	NA	NA	TGTGCCAGCAGCGGACCGGCGAGGGGCAGGGACGCCTACGAGCAGTACTTC	CASSGPARGRDAYEQYF
TRBV7-9	TRBJ1-2	many	TRBD1	TGTGCCAGCAGCCCAGTGGGAGGGGGCTCGTATGGCTACACCTTC	CASSPVGGGSYGYTF
TRBV7-2	TRBJ2-1	NA	NA	TGTGCCAGTGGCGGTGTCTACGAGCAGTTCTTC	CASGGVYEQFF
TRBV7-2	TRBJ2-7	NA	TRBD2	TGTGCCAGCAGCCTACGACAGGGACTAGCGGGGTACGAGCAGTACTTC	CASSLRQGLAGYEQYF
TRBV24-1	TRBJ2-1	NA	NA	TGTGCCACCAGTGATCCGACCGGGGTTAATGAGCAGTTCTTC	CATSDPTGVNEQFF
TRBV20-1	TRBJ2-5	few	TRBD1	TGCAGTATATTAGACAGGGATCAAGAGACTCAGTACTTC	CSILDRDQETQYF
TRBV5-5	TRBJ2-5	NA	TRBD2	TGTGCCAGCACCGGGAGGCTCCAAGAGACCCAGTACTTC	CASTGRLQETQYF
TRBV7-9	TRBJ2-1	NA	NA	TGTGCCAGCAGCTTAGGGGATGACAATGAGCAGTTCTTC	CASSLGDDNEQFF
TRBV12-3/TRBV12-4	TRBJ2-1	NA	TRBD1	TGTGCCAGCAACACCGAAGGACAGGGGGCCTACAATGAGCAGTTCTTC	CASNTEGQGAYNEQFF
TRBV27	TRBJ2-7	many	NA	TGTGCCAGCAGTTCGACCCCAGATTTCAGCTCCTACGAGCAGTACTTC	CASSSTPDFSSYEQYF
TRBV6-2/TRBV6-3	TRBJ2-7	NA	TRBD2	TGTGCCAGCAGTTCGAGGACTAGCGGTCCTTCCTACGAGCAGTACTTC	CASSSRTSGPSYEQYF
TRBV7-2	TRBJ2-5	NA	TRBD2	TGTGTCAGCAGCGGAGCGGGGGTTCAGGAGACCCAGTACTTC	CVSSGAGVQETQYF
TRBV10-3	TRBJ1-3	NA	NA	TGTGCCATCAGTGAGTCGAAGACAAGCATCTCTGGAAACACCATATATTTT	CAISESKTSISGNTIYF
TRBV4-1	TRBJ1-2	NA	TRBD1	TGCGCCAGCAGCGCTCTCCCGGGACAGACAGCTAACTATGGCTACACCTTC	CASSALPGQTANYGYTF
TRBV3-1	TRBJ2-5	NA	TRBD2	TGTGCCAGCAGCCATTTCAGGACTAGTACAGAGACCCAGTACTTC	CASSHFRTSTETQYF
TRBV7-2	TRBJ2-3	NA	TRBD2	TGTGCCAGCAGCCCTACTAGCGGGCGAGGGGGAGATACGCAGTATTTT	CASSPTSGRGGDTQYF
TRBV20-1	TRBJ2-5	NA	TRBD1	TGCAGTGCTAGTCAGGGGGATCAAGAGACCCAGTACTTC	CSASQGDQETQYF
TRBV6-6	TRBJ1-1	NA	TRBD1	TGTGCCAGCAGTAATAGCCCGGGACAGGGGAACACTGAAGCTTTCTTT	CASSNSPGQGNTEAFF
TRBV28	TRBJ2-5	NA	NA	TGTGCCAGCAGTTTGTTCGGGACGTGGGAGACCCAGTACTTC	CASSLFGTWETQYF